One and the same sample provided the 24 T cell receptor beta chains below, sequenced in a study of esophageal squamous cell carcinoma under preoperative chemotherapy. Sample time point: after preoperative PTX-NDP chemotherapy. One entry per CDR3 protein, called by TCRdb with MiXCR from the PCR reads. The sample yields 15,000 to 20,000 distinct CDR3 sequences, more than 45% seen once. The specimen was collected from a patient given preoperative chemotherapy. The receptors were gathered from a human donor with esophageal squamous cell carcinoma. The donor label of this sample is uncertain.

This clonotype appeared a few times. The V and J genes are TRBV6-4 and TRBJ2-5; D gene unclear. The ends were cut back, 2 bases at V and 11 bases at J, with 15 bases in the middle. Germline CDR1 MRHNA, CDR2 SNTAGT. This CDR3 contains 13 residues. CDR3 loop: CASSDDSGHEQYF. The CDR3, as DNA: TGTGCCAGCAGTGACGACTCAGGCCATGAGCAGTACTTC.

Worth noting for this clonotype: It is likely a read error, because the conserved phenylalanine at the end of the CDR3 is missing. The chain is built from TRBV7-7 and TRBJ2-5, with TRBD1 identical over 8 bases. The J call is in doubt because the DNA end fits TRBJ2-1 better. CDR3 length equals 17 residues. Germline CDR1 and CDR2: SSHAT and FNYEAQ (reference sequence). This CDR3 is CASSLAHGQGSFETQFS. The CDR3 DNA sequence: TGTGCCAGCAGCTTAGCGCATGGACAGGGCTCGTTCGAGACCCAGTTCTCG.

V gene TRBV11-3 combines with J gene TRBJ2-5, with 11 bases identical to TRBD2. The better agreement between TRBJ2-7 and the DNA end casts doubt on the J call. Germline CDR1 is SGHNT and CDR2 is YENEEA. The CDR3 has 17 residues. CDR3 in amino acids: CASSLSGLAGGAYEQYF. The CDR3 DNA follows: TGTGCCAGCAGCTTAAGCGGGCTAGCGGGAGGCGCCTACGAGCAGTACTTC.

The V call is TRBV7-8, the J call TRBJ1-2; 10 bases agree with TRBD1. J gave up 6 bases and V 4 bases, and 5 bases lay outside the gene matches. Looked up from germline, CDR1 is SGHVS and CDR2 is FQNEAQ. The CDR3 has 14 residues. In nucleotides, the CDR3 is TGTGCCAGCAGCTCGGGACAGGGGACCGATGGCTACACCTTC. It yields the protein CASSSGQGTDGYTF.

Turning to this clonotype: The final CDR3 position lacks the conserved phenylalanine or tryptophan, pointing to a likely read error. The DNA is left out, because the CDR3 cannot be placed on it with certainty; the CDR3 is given as TCRdb lists it. The rearrangement joins TRBV28 to TRBJ1-2; the table's D call, TRBD1, has no DNA check behind it. The germline gives CDR1 MDHEN, CDR2 SYDVKM. The length of the CDR3 is 11 amino acids, counting both ends. The chain's CDR3 is CASSSRDRVDL.

This clonotype is judged medium-sized. The V gene is TRBV7-2, the J gene TRBJ2-1, with D perhaps matching TRBD2 (7 bases). V was cut by 1 base and J by 4 bases, with 17 bases left in between. The germline gives CDR1 SGHTA, CDR2 FQGNSA. The CDR3 spans 17 residues. The CDR3 DNA sequence: TGTGCCAGCAGCTTAGGTGGGGGGGAGGACAGATACAATGAGCAGTTCTTC. Translating it yields CASSLGGGEDRYNEQFF. Drawing the rest from reference TRBV7-2 and TRBJ2-1, the complete variable domain is GAGVSQSPSNKVTEKGKDVELRCDPISGHTALYWYRQSLGQGLEFLIYFQGNSAPDKSGLPSDRFSAERTGGSVSTLTIQRTQQEDSAVYLCASSLGGGEDRYNEQFFGPGTRLTVL.

Concerning this clonotype itself: Germline is not matched at one junction end, which may reflect a read error. This CDR3 reads CASSAPRGGATNIQYF. DNA of the CDR3: TGTGCCAGCAGCGCACCGCGGGGGGGAGCCACAAACATTCAGTACTTC. V and J are TRBV7-2 and TRBJ2-4, with 9 bases matching TRBD2. Germline V gene lookup returns CDR1 SGHTA and CDR2 FQGNSA. The CDR3 contains 16 residues.

This clonotype was recorded many times. The chain uses TRBV27 and TRBJ1-1, with a tentative D call TRBD1 (6 bases). V was pared by 11 bases and J by 5 bases, with 18 bases between. Germline V gives CDR1 MNHEY, CDR2 SMNVEV (reference sequence). This CDR3 has 13 amino acids. The DNA for the CDR3 is TGTGCCTCCCACCCGGGGGCCGGGACTGAAGCTTTCTTT. Translation: CASHPGAGTEAFF.

The table lists this clonotype with a count of one. This rearrangement joins TRBV27 to TRBJ2-2; 8 positions match TRBD2. V lost 3 bases and J lost 2; bases outside the gene matches: 8. There are 17 residues in the CDR3. The germline gives CDR1 MNHEY, CDR2 SMNVEV (reference sequence). This chain's CDR3 is CASSLYGLAANTGELFF. The CDR3 DNA sequence: TGTGCCAGCAGTTTGTACGGACTAGCCGCTAACACCGGGGAGCTGTTTTTT.

J is TRBJ2-5 and V is TRBV7-2; D is perhaps TRBD2 (6 bases). TRBJ2-7 explains the end of the DNA better; the J call may be wrong. This CDR3 has 14 residues. From germline, CDR1 is SGHTA and CDR2 FQGNSA. The CDR3 DNA sequence: TGTGCCAGCAGCTCCCAGCGGGCGGGCTACGAGCAGTACTTC. Protein product: CASSSQRAGYEQYF.

CDR3: CASIPIYVIASSYNEQFF. The CDR3 bases are TGCGCCAGCATACCCATCTACGTAATAGCGTCTTCCTACAATGAGCAGTTCTTC. The chain employs TRBV4-1 and TRBJ2-1; D perhaps matches TRBD2 (5 bases). The CDR3 has 18 residues. V shed 7 bases and J shed 1 base, with 23 bases lying between them. Germline V lookup: CDR1 MGHRA, CDR2 YSYEKL.

This clonotype was seen a few times. V usage is TRBV9 and J usage is TRBJ2-1, with TRBD2 identical over 12 bases. This CDR3 contains 17 residues. V dropped 0 bases and J dropped 5; count of bases not matched to a gene: 6. The germline gives CDR1 SGDLS, CDR2 YYNGEE. The CDR3 DNA is TGTGCCAGCAGCGTAGATCCTAGCGGGAGGGCCCACAATGAGCAGTTCTTC. It codes for CASSVDPSGRAHNEQFF.

The table lists this clonotype with a few counts. The V call is TRBV7-2, the J call TRBJ2-5; 14 bases agree with TRBD2. CDR3 size: 14 residues. Looked up from germline, CDR1 is SGHTA and CDR2 is FQGNSA. V trimming: 5 bases; J trimming: 11 bases; junction bases outside the gene matches: 7. The chain's CDR3 is CASSPGLAGVEQYF. CDR3 sequence (DNA): TGTGCCAGCAGCCCGGGACTAGCGGGGGTTGAGCAGTACTTC.

This clonotype was found a few times. CDR3 coding DNA: TGTGCCAGCACCAAAGGAGTCGAGCAGTACTTC. It is translated as CASTKGVEQYF. The rearrangement uses TRBV6-1 and TRBJ2-1; no clear D gene. The J call may be wrong; the DNA end is better matched by TRBJ2-7. This CDR3 has 11 residues. Germline V gene sequence: CDR1 MNHNS, CDR2 SASEGT.

Comment on this clonotype: The junction and the germline gene differ at one end; a read error may be behind it. The J gene is TRBJ2-4, the V gene TRBV7-3; tentatively, D is TRBD1 (5 bases). The length of the CDR3 is 13 residues. Germline V gives CDR1 SGHTA, CDR2 FQGTGA. DNA of the CDR3: TGTGCCAGGGGGCGGTTGGGCAAAGACATGCAGTATTTC. It translates to CARGRLGKDMQYF.

Concerning this clonotype itself: Because the CDR3 is missing its conserved closing phenylalanine or tryptophan, this is likely a read error. V is TRBV7-7 and J is TRBJ2-5; D gene uncertain. Germline V lookup: CDR1 SSHAT, CDR2 FNYEAQ (reference sequence). This CDR3 is built from 14 residues. As DNA, the CDR3 is TGTGCTAGCAGCCCGTCTCGCTCCTACAATGAGCAGTACTCC. This codes for CASSPSRSYNEQYS.

This clonotype was counted ten times or more. This chain links TRBV5-8 with TRBJ2-5, with TRBD1 identical over 10 bases. This CDR3 is 15 amino acids long. The V segment lost 0 bases and the J segment 5 bases; nucleotides outside the gene matches: 4. The germline V gene encodes CDR1 SGHTS and CDR2 YDEGEE. The CDR3 DNA reads as TGTGCCAGCAGCTTGGGACAGGGGGCCTTTGAGACCCAGTACTTC. It encodes CASSLGQGAFETQYF.

By frequency in the sample, this clonotype is large. The V call is TRBV7-2, the J call TRBJ2-5; D possibly uses TRBD1 or TRBD2 (5 bases each). Germline V gives CDR1 SGHTA, CDR2 FQGNSA. Trimming stripped 6 bases from V and 11 bases from J, with 22 bases between. The CDR3 runs 14 residues. CDR3 in amino acids: CASRQRDGLGEQYF. Here the CDR3 DNA reads TGTGCCAGCAGGCAGAGGGACGGCTTAGGGGAGCAGTACTTC.

This clonotype has only a few counts. V gene TRBV6-1 combines with J gene TRBJ2-3; D is undetermined. Germline CDR1 reads MNHNS; CDR2 reads SASEGT. The CDR3 extends over 12 amino acids. Trimming took off 1 base at V and 5 bases at J, with 4 bases between the two ends. CDR3 protein: CASSEDVDTQYF. The CDR3 DNA is TGTGCCAGCAGTGAAGATGTAGATACGCAGTATTTT.

This chain joins TRBV6-1 and TRBJ2-3; TRBD2 matches at 9 bases. Per germline, CDR1 MNHNS and CDR2 SASEGT. Trimming removed 5 bases from V and 8 bases from J; junction bases left unmatched: 14. The CDR3 sequence is 16 residues long. CDR3 sequence reads: CASSPTTRSGGLTQYF. The CDR3 nucleotides read TGTGCCAGCAGTCCAACGACTCGCAGCGGGGGGCTTACGCAGTATTTT.

This clonotype was recorded many times. The rearrangement links TRBV7-2 to TRBJ2-1; D may be TRBD2 (6 bases). Trimming pared 2 bases from V and 10 bases from J, leaving 18 bases between. The CDR3 contains 15 residues. Germline V lookup: CDR1 SGHTA, CDR2 FQGNSA. CDR3 sequence: CASSLMASGAGEQFF. Written as DNA, the CDR3 is TGTGCCAGCAGCTTAATGGCTAGTGGGGCGGGGGAGCAGTTCTTC. The full variable domain, rest sourced from reference TRBV7-2 and TRBJ2-1, is GAGVSQSPSNKVTEKGKDVELRCDPISGHTALYWYRQSLGQGLEFLIYFQGNSAPDKSGLPSDRFSAERTGGSVSTLTIQRTQQEDSAVYLCASSLMASGAGEQFFGPGTRLTVL.

This clonotype was recorded once. A clone one base away is much larger, so this may be a read error. This rearrangement joins TRBV6-2 or TRBV6-3 to TRBJ2-1, with D maybe TRBD2 (5 bases). The CDR3 extends over 15 amino acids. V was shortened by 2 bases and J by 10 bases, with 18 bases between the two germline ends. The V gene's germline CDR1 is MNHEY and CDR2 SVGEGT. The CDR3 is CASSYTLAGGYEQFF. CDR3 nucleotides: TGTGCCAGCAGTTACACGCTAGCTGGAGGCTACGAGCAGTTCTTC.

Ten or more counts support this clonotype. CDR3 coding DNA: TGTGCCAGCAGCTTAGAGCCCATAGCGGGAGATTTTGGGACCCAGTACTTC. Translating it yields CASSLEPIAGDFGTQYF. The chain combines TRBV7-2 with TRBJ2-5; 9 bases fit TRBD2. In germline, CDR1 is SGHTA, CDR2 FQGNSA. The CDR3 spans 17 residues. V was clipped by 1 base and J by 7 bases; unmatched bases: 13.

This clonotype was counted many times. V and J are TRBV10-1 and TRBJ2-1; 10 positions agree with TRBD2. The length of the CDR3 is 15 residues. The V and J ends lost 2 bases and 4 bases, in that order; junction bases with no gene match: 2. Germline V gene lookup returns CDR1 WNHNN and CDR2 SYGVQD (reference sequence). The CDR3 DNA reads TGCGCCAGCAGTGAGGGGACTAGCGATTACAATGAGCAGTTCTTC. Translated, it gives CASSEGTSDYNEQFF.